Below are 14 T cell receptor beta chains sequenced from a single sample in a study of blood T cell repertoires in COVID-19. TCRdb keeps only in-frame clones here, not all; method: immunoSEQ multiplex PCR. The top ten clones hold roughly 10% of a sample with 45,000 to 65,000 clones, roughly 90% of them seen once. The sample comprised peripheral blood. All receptors come from a man older than 75 with active or convalescent COVID-19.

The CDR3 nucleotides read TGTGCCAGCAGCTTCAGCGGGAACGCGAACACCGGGGAGCTGTTTTTT. Residues: CASSFSGNANTGELFF. The J gene is TRBJ2-2, the V gene TRBV11-2, with TRBD2 matching over 7 bases. The CDR3 length is 16 residues. J lost 0 bases, V lost 3 bases, and 4 bases had no gene match. The germline V gene encodes CDR1 SGHAT and CDR2 FQNNGV.

The chain carries TRBV30 and TRBJ2-7; 7 bases align to TRBD1. The trim removed 0 bases at V and 1 base at J, leaving 9 bases unmatched. This CDR3 has 16 residues. Per the germline V gene, CDR1 is GTSNPN and CDR2 is SVGIG (reference sequence). CDR3: CAWSVLYGTESYEQYF. The CDR3 nucleotides are TGTGCCTGGAGTGTATTGTATGGGACAGAGTCCTACGAGCAGTACTTC.

This rearrangement joins TRBV11-3 to TRBJ2-7, with D tentatively TRBD1 (6 bases). Germline-derived CDR1 and CDR2 are SGHNT and YENEEA. Between the trimmed V and J ends, which lost 4 bases and 0 bases, there was a span of 7 bases. The CDR3 runs 13 residues. CDR3: CASSSGHSYEQYF. Here the CDR3 DNA reads TGTGCCAGCAGCTCGGGACACTCCTACGAGCAGTACTTC.

This chain links TRBV7-2 with TRBJ2-1, with 13 bases identical to TRBD2. V lost 4 bases and J lost 6; bases outside the gene matches: 12. The germline CDR1 and CDR2 sequences are SGHTA and FQGNSA. The CDR3 length is 18 residues. The CDR3 nucleotides read TGTGCCAGCAGCTCCCCGGGACTAGCGGGGCCGGGGTTCAATGAGCAGTTCTTC. Its protein is CASSSPGLAGPGFNEQFF. Supplemented by reference TRBV7-2 and TRBJ2-1, the full variable domain reads GAGVSQSPSNKVTEKGKDVELRCDPISGHTALYWYRQSLGQGLEFLIYFQGNSAPDKSGLPSDRFSAERTGGSVSTLTIQRTQQEDSAVYLCASSSPGLAGPGFNEQFFGPGTRLTVL.

The chain recombines TRBV3-1 (or the pseudogene TRBV3-2) with TRBJ1-2; perhaps TRBD1 as D (5 bases). The V gene lost 0 bases and the J gene lost 4 bases, with 12 bases spanning the gap. This CDR3 is built from 15 residues. The germline gives CDR1 LGHDT, CDR2 YNNKEL (reference sequence). In DNA form, the CDR3 reads TGTGCCAGCAGCCAAGAAAGGAGGGGCGCCTATGGCTACACCTTC. It translates to CASSQERRGAYGYTF.

V and J are TRBV5-1 and TRBJ2-1, with 14 nucleotides matching TRBD2. The junction had 10 bases not matched to a gene; V was cut back by 4 bases and J by 7 bases. The germline CDR1 and CDR2 sequences are SGHRS and YFSETQ. The CDR3 consists of 17 residues. CDR3 region: CASSQGRLAGGNNEQFF. The CDR3 DNA reads TGCGCCAGCAGCCAAGGCCGACTAGCGGGAGGGAATAATGAGCAGTTCTTC.

This clone has just a few counts. V is TRBV4-3 and J is TRBJ2-6; tentatively, D is TRBD1 (5 bases). The CDR3 has 16 amino acids. V shed 4 bases and J shed 4 bases, with 14 bases lying between them. Germline V gene sequence: CDR1 LGHNA, CDR2 YSLEER. The DNA for the CDR3 is TGCGCCAGCAGCCCTGGGTGGGGCCCCGGGGCCAACGTCCTGACTTTC. Its translation is CASSPGWGPGANVLTF.

The genes are TRBV27 and TRBJ1-2; 7 positions agree with TRBD1. CDR3 length: 18 residues. J lost 4 bases, V lost 3 bases, and 17 bases had no gene match. CDR1 and CDR2 from the germline V gene are MNHEY and SMNVEV (reference sequence). The DNA of the CDR3 is TGTGCCAGCAGTTTCCTTGGCCCGCGACAGGGTGAGAGCTATGGCTACACCTTC. Protein: CASSFLGPRQGESYGYTF.

J is TRBJ1-3 and V is TRBV5-6, with D perhaps TRBD1 (6 bases). The CDR3 is 16 amino acids. The germline V gene encodes CDR1 SGHDT and CDR2 YYEEEE. V lost 3 bases to trimming and J lost 0 bases, with 13 bases between them. CDR3 sequence (DNA): TGTGCCAGCAGCTCCGGTGACAGGTTCTCTGGAAACACCATATATTTT. It yields the protein CASSSGDRFSGNTIYF.

This chain links TRBV5-4 with TRBJ1-1; 7 bases agree with TRBD1. CDR1 SGHNT and CDR2 YYREEE come from the germline V gene (reference sequence). V lost 4 bases and J lost 2; bases outside the gene matches: 5. This CDR3 has 14 amino acids. The CDR3 protein is CASSQGQKNTEAFF. CDR3 DNA: TGTGCCAGCAGCCAGGGACAGAAAAACACTGAAGCTTTCTTT. The full variable domain, rest sourced from reference TRBV5-4 and TRBJ1-1, is ETGVTQSPTHLIKTRGQQVTLRCSSQSGHNTVSWYQQALGQGPQFIFQYYREEENGRGNFPPRFSGLQFPNYSSELNVNALELDDSALYLCASSQGQKNTEAFFGQGTRLTVV.

This chain uses TRBV9 with TRBJ2-7; 8 nucleotides align to TRBD2. V gave up 0 bases and J gave up 5 bases; unmatched junction bases: 7. Germline CDR1 reads SGDLS; CDR2 reads YYNGEE. The CDR3 runs 15 residues. The CDR3 reads CASSVAGGLHDEQYF. The CDR3 bases are TGTGCCAGCAGCGTAGCGGGAGGGCTCCACGACGAGCAGTACTTC.

The chain is built from TRBV30 and TRBJ1-5; TRBD1 aligns across 8 bases. The CDR3 consists of 14 residues. Per the germline V gene, CDR1 is GTSNPN and CDR2 is SVGIG (reference sequence). J gave up 4 bases and V 0 bases, and 2 bases lay outside the gene matches. The CDR3 nucleotides are TGTGCCTGGAGTGTAGGGACAGGTAATCAGCCCCAGCATTTT. As protein: CAWSVGTGNQPQHF.

The CDR3 sequence is CASSFSGTGGDEQFF. The CDR3 DNA reads TGTGCCAGCAGCTTCTCCGGGACAGGGGGCGATGAGCAGTTCTTC. J is TRBJ2-1 and V is TRBV5-4, with TRBD1 identical over 12 bases. This CDR3 spans 15 amino acids. V gave up 2 bases and J gave up 8 bases; unmatched junction bases: 5. CDR1 is SGHNT, CDR2 YYREEE, per germline (reference sequence).

The chain is built from TRBV7-2 and TRBJ1-2, with 9 positions matching TRBD1. The trim removed 3 bases at V and 11 bases at J, leaving 10 bases unmatched. The germline gives CDR1 SGHTA, CDR2 FQGNSA. The CDR3 totals 14 residues. Here the CDR3 DNA reads TGTGCCAGCAGCTTCACCGGGACAGGGCAATCATACACCTTC. Translated: CASSFTGTGQSYTF.